The 7 T cell receptor beta chains below all came from one sample that was sequenced in a study of T cell repertoires in cytomegalovirus infection (dated by TCRdb to about 2019). Reads for this sample came from an Illumina HiSeq 1500. TCRdb reworked the public reads: Q25 trimming with fastp, MiXCR clone assembly, productive beta chains retained. CDR3 protein sequences are deduplicated, and each keeps its most common genes and DNA. This sample lists a few hundred thousand distinct CDR3 sequences; about a sixth were detected once. The ten largest account for roughly 9% of the sample. The sequenced sample consisted of PBMCs. These receptors all stem from a human donor in good health (CMV status not recorded). Some clones in this sample may be carry-over from other donors' samples.

This sequence joins TRBV20-1 and TRBJ1-1; 7 bases map to TRBD1. V lost 5 bases to trimming and J lost 3 bases; unmatched junction nucleotides: 3. Germline V gene lookup returns CDR1 DFQATT and CDR2 SNEGSKA (reference sequence). This CDR3 contains 12 residues. CDR3 in DNA: TGCAGTGCTCGACAGGGTTACACTGAAGCTTTCTTT. Translated: CSARQGYTEAFF.

Turning to this clonotype: With a much larger clone just one base away, this may be a read error. The chain uses TRBV10-3 and TRBJ2-1; D is ambiguous. Per the germline V gene, CDR1 is ENHRY and CDR2 is SYGVKD. V was shortened by 11 bases and J by 8 bases, with 13 bases between the two germline ends. The CDR3 spans 11 residues. CDR3 in amino acids: CAVSLKDEQFF. CDR3 coding DNA: TGTGCCGTTAGTCTTAAGGATGAGCAGTTCTTC.

The chain uses TRBV7-7 and TRBJ2-7; D assignment may be TRBD1 or TRBD2 (5 bases each). This CDR3 is 14 amino acids long. From germline, CDR1 is SSHAT and CDR2 FNYEAQ (reference sequence). V lost 2 bases and J 3 bases, leaving 11 bases between the germline ends. The CDR3 nucleotides read TGTGCCAGCAGCTTAAATCTGGGGGACTACGAGCAGTACTTC. Amino acids: CASSLNLGDYEQYF.

This clonotype was observed many times. The chain links TRBV5-4 to TRBJ2-7; D is unclear. The CDR3 is 14 residues long. From germline, CDR1 is SGHNT and CDR2 YYREEE (reference sequence). V lost 0 bases, J lost 0 bases, and 7 bases lay in between. CDR3 sequence: CASSLDTRSYEQYF. For the CDR3, the DNA is TGTGCCAGCAGCTTGGACACCCGCTCCTACGAGCAGTACTTC.

This clonotype has more than one count but fewer than ten. This sequence joins TRBV4-1 and TRBJ1-1; the D is unclear. Germline V gene lookup returns CDR1 MGHRA and CDR2 YSYEKL. V lost 2 bases to trimming and J lost 7 bases, with 14 bases between them. The CDR3 is 14 amino acids. The CDR3 nucleotides are TGCGCCAGCAGCCAAATCGGCGGCCCGTTTGAAGCTTTCTTT. It encodes CASSQIGGPFEAFF.

This clonotype occurred a few times. This rearrangement joins TRBV20-1 to TRBJ2-3; no definite D call. CDR3 size: 13 residues. Germline loops: CDR1 DFQATT, CDR2 SNEGSKA (reference sequence). V was shortened by 3 bases and J by 2 bases, with 9 bases between the two germline ends. The CDR3, as DNA: TGCAGTGCTAGGACCGACCCCACAGATACGCAGTATTTT. It specifies CSARTDPTDTQYF.

The chain carries TRBV4-1 and TRBJ2-1, with D perhaps given as TRBD1 or TRBD2 (6 bases each). Germline V lookup: CDR1 MGHRA, CDR2 YSYEKL. The CDR3 runs 13 residues. With 1 base removed from V and 7 bases from J, the gap between germline ends came to 8 bases. DNA of the CDR3: TGCGCCAGCAGCCAAGTAGGGGGGAATGAGCAGTTCTTC. It specifies CASSQVGGNEQFF.